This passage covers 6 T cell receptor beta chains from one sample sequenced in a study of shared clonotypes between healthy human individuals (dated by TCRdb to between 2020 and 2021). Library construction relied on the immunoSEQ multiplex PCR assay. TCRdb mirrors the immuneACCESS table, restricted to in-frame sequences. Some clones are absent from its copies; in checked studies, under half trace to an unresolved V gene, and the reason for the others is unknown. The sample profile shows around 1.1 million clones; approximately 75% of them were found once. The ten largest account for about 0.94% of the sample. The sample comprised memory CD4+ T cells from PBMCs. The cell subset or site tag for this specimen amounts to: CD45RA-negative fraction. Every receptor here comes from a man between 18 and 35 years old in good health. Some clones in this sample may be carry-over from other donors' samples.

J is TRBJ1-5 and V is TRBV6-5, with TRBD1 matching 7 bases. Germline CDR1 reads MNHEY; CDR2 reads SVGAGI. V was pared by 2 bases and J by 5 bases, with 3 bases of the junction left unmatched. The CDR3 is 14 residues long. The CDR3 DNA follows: TGTGCCAGCAGTTACCGCACAGGGGATCAGCCCCAGCATTTT. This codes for CASSYRTGDQPQHF.

For the CDR3, the DNA is TGTGCCAGCGACAGCGGGAGAAGAACCGGGGAGCTGTTTTTT. This translates into CASDSGRRTGELFF. The rearrangement links TRBV2 to TRBJ2-2, with 8 nucleotides matching TRBD2. With V trimmed by 8 bases and J by 5 bases, 7 bases remained unmatched. CDR1 is SNHLY, CDR2 FYNNEI, per germline. The CDR3 runs 14 residues.

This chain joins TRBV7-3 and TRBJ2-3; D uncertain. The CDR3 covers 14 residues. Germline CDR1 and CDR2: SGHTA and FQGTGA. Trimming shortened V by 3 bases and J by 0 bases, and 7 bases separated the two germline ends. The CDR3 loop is CASSFTASTDTQYF. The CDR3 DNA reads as TGTGCCAGCAGCTTTACGGCTAGCACAGATACGCAGTATTTT.

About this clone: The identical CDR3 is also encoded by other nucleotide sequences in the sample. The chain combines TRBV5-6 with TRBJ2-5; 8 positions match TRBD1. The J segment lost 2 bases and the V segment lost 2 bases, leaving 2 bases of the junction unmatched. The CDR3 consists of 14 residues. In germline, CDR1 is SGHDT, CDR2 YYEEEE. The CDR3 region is CASSFRQGQETQYF. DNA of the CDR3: TGTGCCAGCAGCTTCCGACAGGGGCAAGAGACCCAGTACTTC.

The CDR3 DNA reads as TGCGCCATTGAACAGGCAAATCAGCCCCAGCATTTT. It translates to CAIEQANQPQHF. J is TRBJ1-5 and V is TRBV4-1, with a possible D match to TRBD1 (5 bases). Trimming took 10 bases from V and 4 from J, leaving 11 bases between them. CDR1 and CDR2 (germline): MGHRA, YSYEKL. The CDR3 is 12 amino acids.

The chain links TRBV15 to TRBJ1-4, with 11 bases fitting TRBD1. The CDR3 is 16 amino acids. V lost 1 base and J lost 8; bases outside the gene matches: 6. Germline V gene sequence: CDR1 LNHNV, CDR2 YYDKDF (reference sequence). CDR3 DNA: TGTGCCACCAGCAGAGGCCCGGGACAGGGGGACGAAAAACTGTTTTTT. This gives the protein CATSRGPGQGDEKLFF.